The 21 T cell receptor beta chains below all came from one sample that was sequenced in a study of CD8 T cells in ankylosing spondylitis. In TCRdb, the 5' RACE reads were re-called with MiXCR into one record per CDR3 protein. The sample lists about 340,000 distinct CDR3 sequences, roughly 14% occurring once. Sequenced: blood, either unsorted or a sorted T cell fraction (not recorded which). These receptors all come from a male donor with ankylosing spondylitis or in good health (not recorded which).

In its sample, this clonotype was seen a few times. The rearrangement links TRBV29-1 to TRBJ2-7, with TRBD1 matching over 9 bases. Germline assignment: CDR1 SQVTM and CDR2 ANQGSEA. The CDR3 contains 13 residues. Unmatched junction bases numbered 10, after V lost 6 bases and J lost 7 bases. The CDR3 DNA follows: TGCAGCGTGACAAAGGACAGGGGCCTGGAGCAGTACTTC. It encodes CSVTKDRGLEQYF.

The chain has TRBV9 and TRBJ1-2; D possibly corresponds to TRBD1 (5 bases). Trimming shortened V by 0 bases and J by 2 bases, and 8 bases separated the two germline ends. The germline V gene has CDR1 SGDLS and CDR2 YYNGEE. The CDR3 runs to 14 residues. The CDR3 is CASSVGDVNYGYTF. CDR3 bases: TGTGCCAGCAGCGTAGGGGACGTAAACTATGGCTACACCTTC. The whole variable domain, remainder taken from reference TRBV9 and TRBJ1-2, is DSGVTQTPKHLITATGQRVTLRCSPRSGDLSVYWYQQSLDQGLQFLIQYYNGEERAKGNILERFSAQQFPDLHSELNLSSLELGDSALYFCASSVGDVNYGYTFGSGTRLTVV.

CDR3 in amino acids: CASTRTGALGVGYTF. The CDR3 DNA follows: TGTGCCAGCACGAGGACAGGGGCCCTAGGGGTTGGCTACACCTTC. V gene TRBV12-3 or TRBV12-4 combines with J gene TRBJ1-2, with TRBD1 matching over 9 bases. The V segment lost 7 bases and the J segment 7 bases; nucleotides outside the gene matches: 13. CDR3 length: 15 residues.

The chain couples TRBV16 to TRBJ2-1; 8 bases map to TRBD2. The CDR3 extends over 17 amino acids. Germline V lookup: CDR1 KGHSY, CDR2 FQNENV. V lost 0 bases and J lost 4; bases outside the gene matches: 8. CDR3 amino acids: CASSQSVLVAGYNEQFF. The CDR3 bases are TGTGCCAGCAGCCAATCGGTCTTGGTAGCGGGATACAATGAGCAGTTCTTC.

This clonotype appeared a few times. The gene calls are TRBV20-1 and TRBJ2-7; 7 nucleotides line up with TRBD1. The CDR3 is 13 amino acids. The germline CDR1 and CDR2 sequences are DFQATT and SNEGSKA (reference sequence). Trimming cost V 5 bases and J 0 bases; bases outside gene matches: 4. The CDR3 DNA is TGCAGTGCTTCTCGGGACAGCTCCTACGAGCAGTACTTC. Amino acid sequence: CSASRDSSYEQYF.

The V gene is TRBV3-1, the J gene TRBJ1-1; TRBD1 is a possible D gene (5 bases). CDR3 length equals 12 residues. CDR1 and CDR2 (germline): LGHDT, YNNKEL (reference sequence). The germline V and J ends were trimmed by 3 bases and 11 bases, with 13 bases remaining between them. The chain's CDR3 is CASSQGQVGAFF. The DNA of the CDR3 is TGTGCCAGCAGCCAGGGGCAGGTCGGCGCTTTCTTT.

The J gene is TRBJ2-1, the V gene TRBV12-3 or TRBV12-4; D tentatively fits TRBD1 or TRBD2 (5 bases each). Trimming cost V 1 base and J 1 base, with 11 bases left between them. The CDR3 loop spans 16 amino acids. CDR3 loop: CASSLDWDGSYNEQFF. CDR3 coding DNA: TGTGCCAGCAGTTTAGATTGGGACGGTTCCTACAATGAGCAGTTCTTC.

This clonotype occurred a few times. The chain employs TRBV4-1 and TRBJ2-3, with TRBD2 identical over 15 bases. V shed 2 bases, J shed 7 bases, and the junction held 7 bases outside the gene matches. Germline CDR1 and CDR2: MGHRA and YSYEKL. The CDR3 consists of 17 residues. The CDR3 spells CASSQRTSGGALNTQYF. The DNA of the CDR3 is TGCGCCAGCAGCCAACGGACTAGCGGGGGGGCCCTAAATACGCAGTATTTT.

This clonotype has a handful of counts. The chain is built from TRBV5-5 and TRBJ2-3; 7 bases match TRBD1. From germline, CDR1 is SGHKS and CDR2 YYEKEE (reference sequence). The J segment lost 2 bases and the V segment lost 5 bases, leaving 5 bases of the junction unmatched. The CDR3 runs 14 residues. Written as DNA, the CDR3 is TGTGCCAGCAGGCTGACAGGGTCCACAGATACGCAGTATTTT. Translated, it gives CASRLTGSTDTQYF.

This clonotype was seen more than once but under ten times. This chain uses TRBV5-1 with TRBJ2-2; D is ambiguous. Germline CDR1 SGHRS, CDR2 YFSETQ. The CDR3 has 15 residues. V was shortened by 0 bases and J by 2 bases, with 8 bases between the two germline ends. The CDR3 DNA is TGCGCCAGCAGCTTGGGGGCCAGCAACACCGGGGAGCTGTTTTTT. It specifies CASSLGASNTGELFF.

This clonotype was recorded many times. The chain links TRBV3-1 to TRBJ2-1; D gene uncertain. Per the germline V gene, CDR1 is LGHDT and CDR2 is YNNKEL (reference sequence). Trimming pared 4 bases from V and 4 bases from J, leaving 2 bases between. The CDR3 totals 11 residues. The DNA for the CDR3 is TGTGCCAGCAGCCGTTACAATGAGCAGTTCTTC. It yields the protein CASSRYNEQFF.

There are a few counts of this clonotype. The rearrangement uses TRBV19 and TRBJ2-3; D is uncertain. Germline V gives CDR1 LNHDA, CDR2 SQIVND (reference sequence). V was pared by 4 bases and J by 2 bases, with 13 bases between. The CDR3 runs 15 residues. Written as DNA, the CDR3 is TGTGCCAGTAGTAAGCGCGACGGCATCACAGATACGCAGTATTTT. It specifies CASSKRDGITDTQYF.

The CDR3 region is CASSPRDRLSLNEQFF. The CDR3 nucleotides are TGTGCCAGCAGCCCCCGGGACAGACTATCTCTGAATGAGCAGTTCTTC. This chain uses TRBV3-1 with TRBJ2-1; 7 nucleotides match TRBD1. Losses at the gene ends were 4 bases for V and 7 bases for J; bases not matched to a gene: 13. From germline, CDR1 is LGHDT and CDR2 YNNKEL (reference sequence). This CDR3 has 16 amino acids.

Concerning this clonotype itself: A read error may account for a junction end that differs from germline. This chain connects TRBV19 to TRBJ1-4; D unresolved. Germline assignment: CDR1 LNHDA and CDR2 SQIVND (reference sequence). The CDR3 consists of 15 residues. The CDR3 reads CASSIARATNEKPFF. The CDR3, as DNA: TGTGCCAGTAGTATAGCCAGAGCAACTAATGAAAAACCGTTTTTT.

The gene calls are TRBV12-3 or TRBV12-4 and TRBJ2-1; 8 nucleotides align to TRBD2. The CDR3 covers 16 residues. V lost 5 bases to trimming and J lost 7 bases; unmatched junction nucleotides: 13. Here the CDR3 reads CASSPRAGGGKNEQFF. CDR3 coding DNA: TGTGCCAGCAGTCCTCGGGCGGGCGGGGGGAAGAATGAGCAGTTCTTC.

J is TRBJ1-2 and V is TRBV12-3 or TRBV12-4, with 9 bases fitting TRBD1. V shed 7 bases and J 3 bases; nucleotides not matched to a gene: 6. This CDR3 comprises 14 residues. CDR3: CASTATGGDYGYTF. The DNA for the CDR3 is TGTGCCAGCACCGCGACAGGGGGGGACTATGGCTACACCTTC.

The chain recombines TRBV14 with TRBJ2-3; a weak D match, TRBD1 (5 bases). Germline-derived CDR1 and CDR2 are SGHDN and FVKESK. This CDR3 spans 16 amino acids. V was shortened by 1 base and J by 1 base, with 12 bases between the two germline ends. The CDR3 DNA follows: TGTGCCAGCAGCCAAGTCCAGGGCCGCGGCACAGATACGCAGTATTTT. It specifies CASSQVQGRGTDTQYF.

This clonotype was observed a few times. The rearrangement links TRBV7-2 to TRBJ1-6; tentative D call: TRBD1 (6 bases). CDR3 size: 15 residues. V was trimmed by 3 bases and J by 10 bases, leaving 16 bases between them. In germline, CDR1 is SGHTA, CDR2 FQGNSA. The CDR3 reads CASSFGGQGISPLHF. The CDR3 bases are TGTGCCAGCAGCTTTGGGGGACAAGGAATATCACCCCTCCACTTT.

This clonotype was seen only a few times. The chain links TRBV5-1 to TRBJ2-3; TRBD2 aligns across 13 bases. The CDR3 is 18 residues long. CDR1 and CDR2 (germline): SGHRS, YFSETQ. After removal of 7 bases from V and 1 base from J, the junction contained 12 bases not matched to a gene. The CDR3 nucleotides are TGCGCCAGCGGGGCGACTAGCGGGGGGTTCTTTCGCACAGATACGCAGTATTTT. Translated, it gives CASGATSGGFFRTDTQYF.

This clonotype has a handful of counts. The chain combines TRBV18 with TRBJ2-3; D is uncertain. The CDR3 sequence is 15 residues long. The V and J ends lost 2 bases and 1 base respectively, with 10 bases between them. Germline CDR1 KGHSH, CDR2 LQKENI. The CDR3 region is CASSPENNRTDTQYF. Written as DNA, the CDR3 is TGTGCCAGCTCACCAGAGAACAATCGCACAGATACGCAGTATTTT.

The CDR3 reads CSVEKGANNEQFF. CDR3 bases: TGCAGCGTTGAAAAGGGGGCAAACAATGAGCAGTTCTTC. The V gene is TRBV29-1, the J gene TRBJ2-1, with 7 bases aligning to TRBD1. The CDR3 has 13 residues. Per germline, CDR1 SQVTM and CDR2 ANQGSEA. The J segment lost 5 bases and the V segment lost 2 bases, leaving 3 bases of the junction unmatched.